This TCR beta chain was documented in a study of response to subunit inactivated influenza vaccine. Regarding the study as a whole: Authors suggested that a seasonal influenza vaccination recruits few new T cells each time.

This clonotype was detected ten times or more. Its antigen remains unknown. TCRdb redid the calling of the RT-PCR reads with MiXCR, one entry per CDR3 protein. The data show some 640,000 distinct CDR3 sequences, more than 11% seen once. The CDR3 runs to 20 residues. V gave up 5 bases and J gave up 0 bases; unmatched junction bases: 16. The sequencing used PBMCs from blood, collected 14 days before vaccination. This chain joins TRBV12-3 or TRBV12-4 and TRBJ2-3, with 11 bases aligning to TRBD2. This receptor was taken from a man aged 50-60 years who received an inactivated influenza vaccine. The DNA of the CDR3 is TGTGCCAGCAGTGGCCTTAGCGGGGGGGCCGGTACTCCAAGCACAGATACGCAGTATTTT. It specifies CASSGLSGGAGTPSTDTQYF.